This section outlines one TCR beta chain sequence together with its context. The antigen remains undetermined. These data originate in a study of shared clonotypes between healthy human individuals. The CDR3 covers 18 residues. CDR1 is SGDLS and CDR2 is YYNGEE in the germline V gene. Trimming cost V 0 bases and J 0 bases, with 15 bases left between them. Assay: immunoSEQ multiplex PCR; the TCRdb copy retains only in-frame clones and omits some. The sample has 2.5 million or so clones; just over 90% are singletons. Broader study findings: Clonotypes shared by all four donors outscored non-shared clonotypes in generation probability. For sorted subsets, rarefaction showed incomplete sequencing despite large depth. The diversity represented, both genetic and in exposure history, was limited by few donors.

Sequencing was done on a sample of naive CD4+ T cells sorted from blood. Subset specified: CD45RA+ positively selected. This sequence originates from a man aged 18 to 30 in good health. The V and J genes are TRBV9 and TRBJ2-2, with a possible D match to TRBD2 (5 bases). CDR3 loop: CASSVATVGGANTGELFF. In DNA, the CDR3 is TGTGCCAGCAGCGTAGCGACGGTAGGAGGCGCGAACACCGGGGAGCTGTTTTTT.